This T cell receptor (beta chain) was captured by sequencing in a study of long-term antiretroviral therapy in people with HIV. It was version v3.0 of the immunoSEQ assay that was run at survey level. Libraries were prepared by immunoSEQ multiplex PCR; TCRdb keeps only in-frame clonotypes and omits some of them. This sample carries some 19,000 clones, 70% to 85% of them seen once, and the ten largest clones take roughly 8%. In germline, CDR1 is MGHRA, CDR2 YSYEKL. V gave up 1 base and J gave up 3 bases, with 7 bases separating them. CDR3 length: 14 amino acids. V usage is TRBV4-1 and J usage is TRBJ1-5; no clear D gene. This TCR was recovered from a man aged 18 to 29 with HIV. This sample comprised unsorted PBMCs, obtained 0.9 years after starting antiretroviral therapy. CDR3 protein: CASSQGELNQPQHF. In nucleotides, the CDR3 is TGCGCCAGCAGCCAAGGGGAGCTCAATCAGCCCCAGCATTTT.